This T cell receptor beta chain was obtained from a study of beta chain features in type 1 diabetes. The ends were cut back, 0 bases at V and 0 bases at J, with 8 bases in the middle. The V gene's germline CDR1 is SGHTA and CDR2 FQGNSA. CDR3 size: 15 residues. Since all of the isolated RNA was reverse transcribed, expressed TCRB transcripts were what got sequenced. The repertoire was sequenced with immunoSEQ multiplex PCR; TCRdb's copy has only in-frame clones and lacks some. In the table there are 120,000 to 150,000 clones, under 60% of which are singletons. This TCR was sampled from a man between 18 and 29 years old in good health. The specimen was Tregs from blood. V and J are TRBV7-2 and TRBJ1-1; D is undetermined. The CDR3 DNA reads TGTGCCAGCAGCTTAGCCCCGGGGTTGAACACTGAAGCTTTCTTT. This translates into CASSLAPGLNTEAFF. Complete variable domain (other parts from reference TRBV7-2 and TRBJ1-1): GAGVSQSPSNKVTEKGKDVELRCDPISGHTALYWYRQSLGQGLEFLIYFQGNSAPDKSGLPSDRFSAERTGGSVSTLTIQRTQQEDSAVYLCASSLAPGLNTEAFFGQGTRLTVV.